This T cell receptor beta chain was documented in a study of T-cell reconstitution after alpha-beta-depleted transplantation in children. General study points: The high TCRbeta diversity at day 60 in some patients came from surviving recipient T cells and thymic progenitors. Counts and diversity of T cells one year after transplant came mostly from newly produced T cells. Where alpha-beta T cells came from about two months after transplant was reportedly several hundred expanded graft clones.

This clonotype was detected ten times or more. Its antigen is undetermined. This CDR3 spans 14 amino acids. Germline values: CDR1 MNHEY, CDR2 SMNVEV (reference sequence). V was cut by 2 bases and J by 3 bases, with 8 bases left in between. Unique molecular identifiers were incorporated into the prepared TCRbeta library. One entry per CDR3 protein, called by TCRdb with MiXCR from the PCR reads. Among a few hundred thousand distinct CDR3 sequences, roughly 27% were seen once, and the ten largest hold 35% to 40%. J is TRBJ2-1 and V is TRBV27; D unresolved. The sequencing here drew on PBMCs, taken before TCRalphabeta/CD19-depleted stem cell transplant. The sequence was collected from a boy under two years old with Wiskott-Aldrich syndrome, due to receive a stem cell transplant. In DNA, the CDR3 is TGTGCCAGCAGTTTAGGGCTCGGCTACAATGAGCAGTTCTTC. Encoded protein: CASSLGLGYNEQFF.